The 27 T cell receptor beta chains below come from one sample, sequenced in a study of yellow fever vaccine responses in identical twins. One entry per CDR3 protein results from TCRdb running MiXCR on the RT-PCR reads. The sample yields about 1,900 distinct CDR3 sequences, approximately 83% seen once. Sample: T cells from blood (PBMCs), unsorted or a sorted subset (not recorded which), taken before or after yellow fever vaccination (not recorded which). All receptors derive from a woman between 18 and 29 years old who received the yellow fever vaccine.

This clonotype has just a few counts. The V gene is TRBV7-6, the J gene TRBJ2-1, with 9 bases lining up with TRBD1. Germline CDR1 is SGHVS and CDR2 is FNYEAQ. The CDR3 totals 17 residues. V lost 5 bases, J lost 8 bases, and 16 bases stayed unmatched. The CDR3 nucleotides read TGTGCCAGCAGCCTTTACGGGGGGACAGGGCTACATGATGAGCAGTTCTTC. As protein: CASSLYGGTGLHDEQFF.

The count of this clonotype is one. The chain employs TRBV27 and TRBJ2-3; 10 bases are shared with TRBD2. J was trimmed by 6 bases and V by 5 bases; bases with no gene match: 8. Germline-derived CDR1 and CDR2 are MNHEY and SMNVEV (reference sequence). There are 15 residues in the CDR3. CDR3 in amino acids: CASSPHSGGADTQYF. As DNA, the CDR3 is TGTGCCAGCAGTCCACACAGCGGGGGGGCCGATACGCAGTATTTT.

DNA for the CDR3: TGTGCCAGCAGCTCGGACATTTGGAGGAACACTGAAGCTTTCTTT. Translating gives CASSSDIWRNTEAFF. The chain uses TRBV11-3 and TRBJ1-1; a possible D gene is TRBD1 (5 bases). The ends were cut back, 4 bases at V and 1 base at J, with 13 bases in the middle. CDR3 length equals 15 residues. CDR1 and CDR2 from the germline V gene are SGHNT and YENEEA.

The chain recombines TRBV11-1 with TRBJ2-7; 9 positions agree with TRBD2. In germline, CDR1 is SGHAT, CDR2 FQDESV (reference sequence). The CDR3 loop spans 14 amino acids. Trimming removed 5 bases from V and 2 bases from J; junction bases left unmatched: 4. The CDR3 nucleotides read TGTGCCAGCAGCCCCGTAGCGGGAGCCTACGAGCAGTACTTC. Translating it yields CASSPVAGAYEQYF.

The chain joins TRBV4-3 to TRBJ1-2, with TRBD1 matching 7 bases. V lost 0 bases and J lost 11; bases outside the gene matches: 9. The CDR3 is 14 residues long. Germline V gene sequence: CDR1 LGHNA, CDR2 YSLEER. The CDR3 sequence is CASSQDQTGRSYTF. Here the CDR3 DNA reads TGCGCCAGCAGCCAAGATCAGACAGGGAGGAGTTACACCTTC.

This chain joins TRBV23-1 and TRBJ2-1; TRBD1 agrees at 7 bases. TRBV23-1 is recorded as an ORF, its role being uncertain. Losses at the gene ends were 7 bases for V and 5 bases for J; bases not matched to a gene: 11. CDR3 length: 15 residues. The CDR3 here is CASNTGAPPHNEQFF. The CDR3 region has the DNA TGCGCCAGCAACACAGGGGCCCCTCCACACAATGAGCAGTTCTTC.

The rearrangement links TRBV24-1 to TRBJ2-1, with D perhaps matching TRBD1 (5 bases). The V end was cut by 4 bases, the J end by 8 bases, with 14 bases between. CDR3 size: 14 residues. Germline CDR1 KGHDR, CDR2 SFDVKD. The CDR3 region is CATSDPGFGHEQFF. The CDR3 DNA reads as TGTGCCACCAGTGACCCAGGGTTCGGCCATGAGCAGTTCTTC.

The chain is built from TRBV20-1 and TRBJ2-1; the D is unclear. Germline-derived CDR1 and CDR2 are DFQATT and SNEGSKA (reference sequence). The CDR3 sequence is 10 residues long. The ends were cut back, 7 bases at V and 9 bases at J, with 10 bases in the middle. CDR3 residues: CSVKRFEQFF. CDR3 nucleotides: TGCAGTGTTAAACGGTTTGAGCAGTTCTTC.

The gene calls are TRBV23-1 and TRBJ1-5, with unresolved D. TRBV23-1 has ORF status, its function being uncertain. Trimming shortened V by 7 bases and J by 4 bases, and 17 bases separated the two germline ends. This CDR3 is 15 amino acids long. The CDR3 spells CASNPTGFPNQPQHF. DNA of the CDR3: TGCGCCAGCAACCCTACGGGGTTCCCGAATCAGCCCCAGCATTTT.

V is TRBV7-6 and J is TRBJ2-1; D gene unclear. V was cut by 3 bases and J by 0 bases, with 18 bases left in between. The CDR3 is 18 residues long. Germline V CDR1 and CDR2: SGHVS, FNYEAQ. The CDR3 sequence is CASSFSTTVQSSYNEQFF. The CDR3 region has the DNA TGTGCCAGCAGCTTCAGCACGACTGTACAGAGCTCCTACAATGAGCAGTTCTTC.

This clonotype was seen a handful of times. This sequence joins TRBV28 and TRBJ2-7; 10 bases are a match to TRBD1. The CDR3 is made up of 15 amino acids. The J segment lost 7 bases and the V segment lost 3 bases, leaving 9 bases of the junction unmatched. Germline CDR1 is MDHEN and CDR2 is SYDVKM. DNA for the CDR3: TGTGCCAGCAGTTTTAGGGACAGGGGAATGGGGGAGCAGTACTTC. This sequence encodes CASSFRDRGMGEQYF.

The CDR3 reads CASSEDGTGANVLTF. CDR3 DNA: TGTGCCAGCAGTGAAGATGGGACTGGGGCCAACGTCCTGACTTTC. The chain uses TRBV6-1 and TRBJ2-6; D uncertain. V was clipped by 1 base and J by 2 bases, with 6 bases between them. Germline lookup yields CDR1 MNHNS and CDR2 SASEGT. The CDR3 extends over 15 amino acids.

This rearrangement joins TRBV11-1 to TRBJ2-5; 9 bases align to TRBD2. The CDR3 has 18 amino acids. V dropped 1 base and J dropped 1; count of bases not matched to a gene: 10. Germline assignment: CDR1 SGHAT and CDR2 FQDESV (reference sequence). CDR3 region: CASSLGLAAGALQETQYF. In DNA, the CDR3 is TGTGCCAGCAGCTTAGGACTAGCGGCCGGCGCCCTCCAAGAGACCCAGTACTTC.

This clonotype was observed once. The rearrangement links TRBV7-3 to TRBJ2-2; D is perhaps TRBD2 (5 bases). Germline V gives CDR1 SGHTA, CDR2 FQGTGA. The V gene lost 5 bases and the J gene lost 3 bases, with 10 bases spanning the gap. This CDR3 is built from 14 residues. CDR3 coding DNA: TGTGCCAGCAGCATGAGACTATACACCGGGGAGCTGTTTTTT. This gives the protein CASSMRLYTGELFF.

The chain has TRBV11-1 and TRBJ1-2; D gene ambiguous. V was clipped by 5 bases and J by 0 bases, with 22 bases between them. The CDR3 is made up of 18 amino acids. From germline, CDR1 is SGHAT and CDR2 FQDESV (reference sequence). In nucleotides, the CDR3 is TGTGCCAGCAGCGTCTCCCTCGTCTCGAGCCGAACTAACTATGGCTACACCTTC. Translating gives CASSVSLVSSRTNYGYTF.

V gene TRBV7-9 combines with J gene TRBJ2-3; 11 bases align to TRBD2. J lost 0 bases, V lost 5 bases, and 7 bases had no gene match. Germline loops: CDR1 SEHNR, CDR2 FQNEAQ (reference sequence). The CDR3 has 17 amino acids. The CDR3: CASSLTSGGASTDTQYF. The CDR3 DNA is TGTGCCAGCAGCCTCACTAGCGGGGGTGCTAGCACAGATACGCAGTATTTT.

In DNA, the CDR3 is TGTGCCAGCACCCCCGGCCCGCAGGGGTTTAACTATGGCTACACCTTC. This gives the protein CASTPGPQGFNYGYTF. The chain employs TRBV19 and TRBJ1-2; weak D call: TRBD1 (6 bases). The germline gives CDR1 LNHDA, CDR2 SQIVND (reference sequence). This CDR3 spans 16 amino acids. The germline V and J ends were trimmed by 9 bases and 1 base, with 21 bases remaining between them.

J is TRBJ2-7 and V is TRBV13; D remains unclear. The germline V gene has CDR1 PRHDT and CDR2 FYEKMQ (reference sequence). The CDR3 contains 12 residues. With 0 bases removed from V and 6 bases from J, the gap between germline ends came to 6 bases. CDR3 sequence: CASSLGSSEQYF. The CDR3 nucleotides read TGTGCCAGCAGCTTAGGTAGTAGCGAGCAGTACTTC.

V and J are TRBV20-1 and TRBJ2-1; D gene ambiguous. Trimming left V 0 bases short and J 8 bases short, with 8 bases between. Germline lookup yields CDR1 DFQATT and CDR2 SNEGSKA (reference sequence). The CDR3 is 12 amino acids. CDR3 loop: CSAREYGDEQFF. The CDR3 nucleotides are TGCAGTGCTAGAGAATATGGCGATGAGCAGTTCTTC.

This clonotype was seen a few times. The chain combines TRBV5-8 with TRBJ2-7, with unresolved D. Germline V gives CDR1 SGHTS, CDR2 YDEGEE. Trimming removed 2 bases at V and 2 bases at J, with 5 bases between. This CDR3 contains 12 residues. CDR3 sequence (DNA): TGTGCCAGCAGCTTAATGGCCTACGAGCAGTACTTC. This gives the protein CASSLMAYEQYF.

The chain is built from TRBV5-1 and TRBJ2-1; 7 nucleotides match TRBD2. Trimming removed 0 bases from V and 6 bases from J; junction bases left unmatched: 6. Germline-derived CDR1 and CDR2 are SGHRS and YFSETQ. The CDR3 totals 15 residues. This chain's CDR3 is CASSLVAGSANEQFF. The DNA of the CDR3 is TGCGCCAGCAGCTTGGTAGCGGGCTCCGCCAATGAGCAGTTCTTC. The full variable domain, with the rest looked up from reference TRBV5-1 and TRBJ2-1, is KAGVTQTPRYLIKTRGQQVTLSCSPISGHRSVSWYQQTPGQGLQFLFEYFSETQRNKGNFPGRFSGRQFSNSRSEMNVSTLELGDSALYLCASSLVAGSANEQFFGPGTRLTVL.

The chain is built from TRBV11-1 and TRBJ1-4; perhaps TRBD1 as D (6 bases). Germline V lookup: CDR1 SGHAT, CDR2 FQDESV (reference sequence). The CDR3 consists of 19 residues. Trimming cost V 0 bases and J 8 bases, with 25 bases left between them. CDR3 in amino acids: CASSLAWGGQSSSEEKLFF. DNA for the CDR3: TGTGCCAGCAGCTTAGCGTGGGGAGGACAGTCATCGTCAGAGGAAAAACTGTTTTTT.

This CDR3 is CASSESTLTEAFF. For the CDR3, the DNA is TGCGCCAGCAGTGAGTCGACTCTCACTGAAGCTTTCTTT. The genes are TRBV10-1 and TRBJ1-1; D ambiguous. Trimming took 0 bases from V and 4 from J, leaving 6 bases between them. This CDR3 is 13 amino acids long. Germline lookup yields CDR1 WNHNN and CDR2 SYGVQD (reference sequence).

This clonotype is a singleton in its sample. The chain couples TRBV27 to TRBJ1-3; D might be TRBD1 (6 bases). Germline V lookup: CDR1 MNHEY, CDR2 SMNVEV (reference sequence). The ends were cut back, 5 bases at V and 1 base at J, with 21 bases in the middle. The CDR3 sequence is 18 residues long. CDR3 in DNA: TGTGCCAGCAGTCCTCAGGGGCCTCCTTCTTATTCTGGAAACACCATATATTTT. Translated, it gives CASSPQGPPSYSGNTIYF.

The table lists this clonotype with a count of one. The chain carries TRBV14 and TRBJ2-3; maybe TRBD2 (6 bases). The germline V and J ends were trimmed by 4 bases and 4 bases, with 15 bases remaining between them. The CDR3 is 15 amino acids. The germline V gene encodes CDR1 SGHDN and CDR2 FVKESK. The CDR3 is CASSLEGSLADTQYF. The CDR3 DNA reads TGTGCCAGCAGCCTGGAGGGTTCCCTGGCAGATACGCAGTATTTT.

The genes are TRBV10-3 and TRBJ1-5, with D possibly TRBD1 on 6 matching bases. CDR1 and CDR2 from the germline V gene are ENHRY and SYGVKD. This CDR3 has 13 residues. Trimming took off 8 bases at V and 7 bases at J, with 15 bases between the two ends. The CDR3 nucleotides read TGTGCCATCGGCAGGGGCCAGGGGCAGCCCCAGCATTTT. It codes for CAIGRGQGQPQHF.

The gene calls are TRBV11-1 and TRBJ1-1; D is ambiguous. The CDR3 totals 14 residues. V was cut by 0 bases and J by 3 bases, with 8 bases left in between. The germline CDR1 and CDR2 sequences are SGHAT and FQDESV (reference sequence). The CDR3 spells CASSLAASYTEAFF. CDR3 nucleotide sequence: TGTGCCAGCAGCTTAGCGGCCAGCTACACTGAAGCTTTCTTT.